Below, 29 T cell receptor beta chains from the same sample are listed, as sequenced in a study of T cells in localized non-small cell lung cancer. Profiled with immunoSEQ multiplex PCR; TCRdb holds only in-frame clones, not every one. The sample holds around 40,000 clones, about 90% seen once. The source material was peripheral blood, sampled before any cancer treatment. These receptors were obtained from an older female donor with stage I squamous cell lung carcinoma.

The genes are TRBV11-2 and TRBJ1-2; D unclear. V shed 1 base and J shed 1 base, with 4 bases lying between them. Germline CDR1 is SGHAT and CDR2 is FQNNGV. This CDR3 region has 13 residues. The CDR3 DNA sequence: TGTGCCAGCAGCTTAGTTGTTAACTATGGCTACACCTTC. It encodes CASSLVVNYGYTF.

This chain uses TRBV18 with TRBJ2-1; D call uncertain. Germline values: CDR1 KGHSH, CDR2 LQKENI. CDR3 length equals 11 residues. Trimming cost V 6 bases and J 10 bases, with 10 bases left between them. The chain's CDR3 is CASSTLGEQFF. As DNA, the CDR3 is TGTGCCAGCTCGACGTTGGGGGAGCAGTTCTTC.

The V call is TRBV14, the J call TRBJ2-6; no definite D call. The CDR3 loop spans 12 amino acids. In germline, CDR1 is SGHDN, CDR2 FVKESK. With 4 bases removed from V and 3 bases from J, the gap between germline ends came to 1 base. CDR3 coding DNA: TGTGCCAGCAGCCGTGGGGCCAACGTCCTGACTTTC. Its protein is CASSRGANVLTF.

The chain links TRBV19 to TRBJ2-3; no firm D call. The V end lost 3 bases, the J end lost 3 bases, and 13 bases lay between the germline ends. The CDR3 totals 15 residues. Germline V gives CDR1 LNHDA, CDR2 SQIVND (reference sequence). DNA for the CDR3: TGTGCCAGTAGTATTGGCAATGGTCGGACAGATACGCAGTATTTT. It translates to CASSIGNGRTDTQYF.

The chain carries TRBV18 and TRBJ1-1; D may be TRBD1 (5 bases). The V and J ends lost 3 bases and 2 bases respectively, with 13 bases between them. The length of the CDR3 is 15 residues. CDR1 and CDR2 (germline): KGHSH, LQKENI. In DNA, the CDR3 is TGTGCCAGCTCACCCCTTCGGGACGGAAACACTGAAGCTTTCTTT. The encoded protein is CASSPLRDGNTEAFF.

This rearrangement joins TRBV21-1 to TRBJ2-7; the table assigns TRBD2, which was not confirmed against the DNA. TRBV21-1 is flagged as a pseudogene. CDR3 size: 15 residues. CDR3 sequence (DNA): TGTGCCAGCAGCAAATTGGTGAACCTTGAGAACGAGCAGTACTTC. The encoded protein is CASSKLVNLENEQYF.

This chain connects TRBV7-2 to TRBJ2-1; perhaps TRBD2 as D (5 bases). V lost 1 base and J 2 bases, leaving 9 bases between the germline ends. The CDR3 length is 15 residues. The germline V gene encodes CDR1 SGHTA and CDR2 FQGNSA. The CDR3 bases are TGTGCCAGCAGCTTAGGCGGGTCCACCTACAATGAGCAGTTCTTC. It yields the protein CASSLGGSTYNEQFF.

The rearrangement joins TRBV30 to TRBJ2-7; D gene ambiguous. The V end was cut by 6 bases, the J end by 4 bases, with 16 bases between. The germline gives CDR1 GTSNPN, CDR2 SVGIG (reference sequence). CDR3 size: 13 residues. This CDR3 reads CACSGTPLYEQYF. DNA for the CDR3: TGTGCCTGCTCCGGCACACCCCTTTACGAGCAGTACTTC. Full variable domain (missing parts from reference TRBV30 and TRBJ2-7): SQTIHQWPATLVQPVGSPLSLECTVEGTSNPNLYWYRQAAGRGLQLLFYSVGIGQISSEVPQNLSASRPQDRQFILSSKKLLLSDSGFYLCACSGTPLYEQYFGPGTRLTVT.

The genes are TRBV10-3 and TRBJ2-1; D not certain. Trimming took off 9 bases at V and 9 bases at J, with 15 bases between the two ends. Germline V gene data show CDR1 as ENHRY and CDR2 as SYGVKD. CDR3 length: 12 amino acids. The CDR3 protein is CAIARETTEQFF. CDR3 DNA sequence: TGTGCCATTGCTAGGGAAACAACTGAGCAGTTCTTC.

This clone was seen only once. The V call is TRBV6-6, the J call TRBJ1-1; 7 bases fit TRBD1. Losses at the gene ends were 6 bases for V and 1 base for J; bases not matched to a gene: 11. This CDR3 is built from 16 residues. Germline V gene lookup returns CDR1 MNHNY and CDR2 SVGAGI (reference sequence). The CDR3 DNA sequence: TGTGCCAGCAGGCTACGACAGGGACGAGGGAACACTGAAGCTTTCTTT. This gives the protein CASRLRQGRGNTEAFF.

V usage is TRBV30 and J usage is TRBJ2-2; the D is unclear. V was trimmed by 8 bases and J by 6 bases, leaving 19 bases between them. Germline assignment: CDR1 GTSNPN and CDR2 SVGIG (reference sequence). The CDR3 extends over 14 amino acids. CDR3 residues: CALEKGPAAGELFF. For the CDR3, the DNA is TGTGCCCTGGAGAAAGGACCGGCGGCCGGGGAGCTGTTTTTT.

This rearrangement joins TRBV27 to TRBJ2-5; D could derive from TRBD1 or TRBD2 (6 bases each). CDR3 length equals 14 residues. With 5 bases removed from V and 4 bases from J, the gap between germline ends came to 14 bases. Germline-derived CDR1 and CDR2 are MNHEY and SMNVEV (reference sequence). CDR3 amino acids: CASSTIGGAETQYF. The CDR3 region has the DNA TGTGCCAGCAGTACCATCGGGGGCGCAGAGACCCAGTACTTC.

CDR3 in DNA: TGCAGCGCCCTTCAGGGGTCTGGTGAGACCCAGTACTTC. Translating gives CSALQGSGETQYF. This chain links TRBV29-1 with TRBJ2-5; D is possibly TRBD1 (6 bases). Trimming took 7 bases from V and 5 from J, leaving 17 bases between them. The CDR3 loop spans 13 amino acids. Germline V gives CDR1 SQVTM, CDR2 ANQGSEA.

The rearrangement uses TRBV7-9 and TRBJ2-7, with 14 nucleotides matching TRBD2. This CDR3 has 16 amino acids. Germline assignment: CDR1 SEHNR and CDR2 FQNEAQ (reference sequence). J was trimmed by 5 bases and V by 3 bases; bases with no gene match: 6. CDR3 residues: CASSLTGTSGSHEQYF. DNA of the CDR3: TGTGCCAGCAGCTTGACCGGGACTAGCGGGAGCCACGAGCAGTACTTC.

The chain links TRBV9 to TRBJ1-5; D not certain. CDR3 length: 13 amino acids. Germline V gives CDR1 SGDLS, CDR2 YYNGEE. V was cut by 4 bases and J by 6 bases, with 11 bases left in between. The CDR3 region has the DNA TGTGCCAGCAGCATAAGCCCCAGTCAGCCCCAGCATTTT. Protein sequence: CASSISPSQPQHF.

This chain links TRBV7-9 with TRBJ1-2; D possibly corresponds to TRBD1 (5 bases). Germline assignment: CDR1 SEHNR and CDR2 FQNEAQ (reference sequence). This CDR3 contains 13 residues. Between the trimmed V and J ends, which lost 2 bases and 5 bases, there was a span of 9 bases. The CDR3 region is CASSLTTVYGYTF. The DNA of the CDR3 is TGTGCCAGCAGCTTAACGACAGTTTATGGCTACACCTTC.

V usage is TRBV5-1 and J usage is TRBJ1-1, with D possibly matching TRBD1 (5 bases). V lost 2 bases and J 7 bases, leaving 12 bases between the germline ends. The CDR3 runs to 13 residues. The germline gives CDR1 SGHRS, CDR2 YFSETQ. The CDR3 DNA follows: TGCGCCAGCAGCTTTCGGGGGTCCCATGAAGCTTTCTTT. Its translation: CASSFRGSHEAFF.

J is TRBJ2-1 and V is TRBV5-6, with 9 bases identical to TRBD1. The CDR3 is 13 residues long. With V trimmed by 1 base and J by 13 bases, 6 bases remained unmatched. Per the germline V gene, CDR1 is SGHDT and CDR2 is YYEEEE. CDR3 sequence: CASSLTGGAGQFF. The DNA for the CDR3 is TGTGCCAGCAGCTTGACAGGGGGCGCCGGTCAGTTCTTC.

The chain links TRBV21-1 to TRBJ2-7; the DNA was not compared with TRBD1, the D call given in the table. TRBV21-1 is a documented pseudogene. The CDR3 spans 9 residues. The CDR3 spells CASGHEQYF. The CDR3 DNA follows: TGTGCCAGCGGCCACGAGCAGTACTTC.

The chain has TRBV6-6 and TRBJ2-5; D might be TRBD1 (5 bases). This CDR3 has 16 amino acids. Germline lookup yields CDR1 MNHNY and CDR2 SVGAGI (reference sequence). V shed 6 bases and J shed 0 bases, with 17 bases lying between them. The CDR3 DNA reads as TGTGCCAGCAGCTTAGGGGATCTGGCCCACCAAGAGACCCAGTACTTC. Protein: CASSLGDLAHQETQYF.

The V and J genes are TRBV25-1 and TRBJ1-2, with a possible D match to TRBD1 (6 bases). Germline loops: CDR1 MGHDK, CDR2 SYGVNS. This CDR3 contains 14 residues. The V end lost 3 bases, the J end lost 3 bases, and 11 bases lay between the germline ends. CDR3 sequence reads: CASSDQGPDYGYTF. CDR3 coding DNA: TGTGCCAGCAGTGATCAGGGGCCGGACTATGGCTACACCTTC.

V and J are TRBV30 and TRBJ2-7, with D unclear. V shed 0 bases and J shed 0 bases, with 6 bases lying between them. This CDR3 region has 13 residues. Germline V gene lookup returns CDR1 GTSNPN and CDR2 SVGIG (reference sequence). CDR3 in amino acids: CAWSVGGSYEQYF. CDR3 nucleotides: TGTGCCTGGAGTGTGGGCGGCTCCTACGAGCAGTACTTC.

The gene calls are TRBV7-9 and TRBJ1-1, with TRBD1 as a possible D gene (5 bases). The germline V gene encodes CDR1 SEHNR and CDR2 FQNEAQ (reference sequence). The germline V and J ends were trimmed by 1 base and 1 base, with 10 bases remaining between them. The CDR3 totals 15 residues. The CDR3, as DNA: TGTGCCAGCAGCTTAGAGGGGCGATCGAACACTGAAGCTTTCTTT. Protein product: CASSLEGRSNTEAFF.

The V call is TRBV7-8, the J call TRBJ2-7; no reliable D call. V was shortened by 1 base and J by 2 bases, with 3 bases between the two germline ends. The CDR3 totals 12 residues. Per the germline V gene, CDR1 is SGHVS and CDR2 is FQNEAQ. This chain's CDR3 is CASSLGAYEQYF. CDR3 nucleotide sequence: TGTGCCAGCAGCTTAGGGGCCTACGAGCAGTACTTC.

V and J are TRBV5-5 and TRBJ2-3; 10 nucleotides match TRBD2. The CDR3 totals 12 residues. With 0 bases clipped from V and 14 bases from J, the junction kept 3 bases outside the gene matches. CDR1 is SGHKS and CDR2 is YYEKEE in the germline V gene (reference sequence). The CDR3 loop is CASSLEVAGGYF. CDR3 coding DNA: TGTGCCAGCAGCTTGGAGGTAGCGGGAGGGTATTTT.

The CDR3 spells CASRGALGTGELFF. The CDR3 DNA reads TGCGCCAGCAGGGGAGCGCTTGGGACCGGGGAGCTGTTTTTT. This chain links TRBV5-1 with TRBJ2-2; a weak D match, TRBD2 (5 bases). The CDR3 spans 14 residues. The V and J ends lost 5 bases and 5 bases respectively, with 13 bases between them. In germline, CDR1 is SGHRS, CDR2 YFSETQ.

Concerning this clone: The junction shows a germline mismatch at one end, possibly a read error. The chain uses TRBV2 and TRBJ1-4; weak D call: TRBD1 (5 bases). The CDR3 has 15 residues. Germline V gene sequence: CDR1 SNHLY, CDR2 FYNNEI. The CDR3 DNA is TGTGCCAGCAGGGAAGGGGATCTAACTAATGAAAAACTGTTTTTT. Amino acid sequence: CASREGDLTNEKLFF.

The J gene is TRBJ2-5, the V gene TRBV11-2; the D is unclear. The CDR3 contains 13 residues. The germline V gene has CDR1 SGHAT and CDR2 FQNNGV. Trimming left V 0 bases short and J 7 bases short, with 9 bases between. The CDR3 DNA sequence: TGTGCCAGCAGCTTAGATGGGCGAGGGACCCAGTACTTC. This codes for CASSLDGRGTQYF.

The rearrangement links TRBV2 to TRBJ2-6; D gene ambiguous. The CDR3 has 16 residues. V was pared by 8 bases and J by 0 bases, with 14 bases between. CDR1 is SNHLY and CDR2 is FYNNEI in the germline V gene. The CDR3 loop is CASGPGPSSGANVLTF. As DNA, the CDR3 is TGTGCCAGCGGGCCGGGTCCAAGCTCTGGGGCCAACGTCCTGACTTTC.